This passage covers 10 T cell receptor beta chains from one sample sequenced in a study of patients and donors after allogeneic stem cell transplantation. TCRdb ran MiXCR on the RT-PCR reads and lists one entry per CDR3 protein. The sample yields under 200,000 distinct CDR3 sequences, roughly 30% seen once. Sequencing used blood, either unsorted or a sorted T cell fraction (not recorded which). Every receptor here comes from a human donor who was either an allogeneic HSCT recipient or a stem cell or donor lymphocyte infusion donor (not recorded which). It is not recorded whose cells these are; they may come from a transplant donor.

Concerning this clonotype: Because it lacks the conserved phenylalanine or tryptophan at the end, this CDR3 is likely a read error. V and J are TRBV7-3 and TRBJ1-1, with D possibly being TRBD1 (5 bases). The germline V gene has CDR1 SGHTA and CDR2 FQGTGA. Trimming stripped 5 bases from V and 1 base from J, with 8 bases between. The CDR3 is 13 amino acids. CDR3 residues: CASSLGQNTEAFL. Here the CDR3 DNA reads TGTGCCAGCAGCCTCGGACAGAACACTGAAGCTTTCTTG.

This clonotype was counted only a few times. The chain recombines TRBV4-2 with TRBJ2-1; D possibly corresponds to TRBD1 (5 bases). Deletions cut 0 bases from V and 4 bases from J, with 13 bases between. Per germline, CDR1 LGHNA and CDR2 YNFKEQ. The CDR3 sequence is 16 residues long. The CDR3 spells CASSQEPGAPYNEQFF. The CDR3 DNA follows: TGTGCCAGCAGCCAAGAACCTGGGGCCCCGTACAATGAGCAGTTCTTC.

This clonotype has more than one count but fewer than ten. V and J are TRBV12-3 or TRBV12-4 and TRBJ1-2, with D maybe TRBD1 (5 bases). The V end lost 3 bases, the J end lost 5 bases, and 10 bases lay between the germline ends. The CDR3 totals 13 residues. CDR3 loop: CASSFGTEYGYTF. The CDR3 region has the DNA TGTGCCAGCAGTTTCGGGACGGAGTATGGCTACACCTTC.

V and J are TRBV6-2 or TRBV6-3 and TRBJ2-5, with no clear D. The CDR3 runs to 13 residues. Germline V gives CDR1 MNHEY, CDR2 SVGEGT. Trimming pared 6 bases from V and 3 bases from J, leaving 11 bases between. CDR3: CASSPYEKETQYF. In DNA, the CDR3 is TGTGCCAGCAGCCCCTACGAGAAAGAGACCCAGTACTTC.

The chain is built from TRBV20-1 and TRBJ2-1, with a tentative D call TRBD2 (6 bases). V was trimmed by 2 bases and J by 5 bases, leaving 13 bases between them. The CDR3 is 14 amino acids. The germline V gene has CDR1 DFQATT and CDR2 SNEGSKA (reference sequence). CDR3 sequence (DNA): TGCAGTGCTAGACGGGGGAGCCCCGACAATGAGCAGTTCTTC. Its protein product is CSARRGSPDNEQFF.

The gene calls are TRBV6-6 and TRBJ2-1; D not certain. CDR1 and CDR2 (germline): MNHNY, SVGAGI (reference sequence). Trimming pared 6 bases from V and 5 bases from J, leaving 5 bases between. The CDR3 loop spans 11 amino acids. The CDR3 DNA reads as TGTGCCAGCAGCACACACAATGAGCAGTTCTTC. It is translated as CASSTHNEQFF.

This clonotype was counted a few times. The chain couples TRBV5-1 to TRBJ2-7; tentative D call: TRBD2 (5 bases). Trimming stripped 3 bases from V and 2 bases from J, with 12 bases between. Germline V lookup: CDR1 SGHRS, CDR2 YFSETQ. There are 14 residues in the CDR3. The CDR3 spells CASSSERVTYEQYF. In DNA, the CDR3 is TGCGCCAGCAGCTCCGAGAGGGTTACCTACGAGCAGTACTTC. The complete variable domain, with remaining parts taken from reference TRBV5-1 and TRBJ2-7, reads KAGVTQTPRYLIKTRGQQVTLSCSPISGHRSVSWYQQTPGQGLQFLFEYFSETQRNKGNFPGRFSGRQFSNSRSEMNVSTLELGDSALYLCASSSERVTYEQYFGPGTRLTVT.

This clonotype turned up a few times. The CDR3 spells CASSRVWGGRASNEQFF. CDR3 in DNA: TGCGCCAGCAGCCGGGTTTGGGGCGGGAGGGCCAGTAATGAGCAGTTCTTC. The genes are TRBV4-3 and TRBJ2-1, with 9 bases identical to TRBD2. Germline-derived CDR1 and CDR2 are LGHNA and YSLEER. The CDR3 has 17 residues. Trimming removed 4 bases from V and 7 bases from J; junction bases left unmatched: 14.

This clonotype was picked up a small number of times. The V and J genes are TRBV20-1 and TRBJ2-4; D uncertain. The V gene's germline CDR1 is DFQATT and CDR2 SNEGSKA (reference sequence). Deletions cut 6 bases from V and 0 bases from J, with 9 bases between. This CDR3 is 13 amino acids long. The CDR3 DNA sequence: TGCAGTGCCATGGCCCCAGCCAAAAACATTCAGTACTTC. This translates into CSAMAPAKNIQYF.

V usage is TRBV7-9 and J usage is TRBJ2-7; 8 bases are a match to TRBD1. This CDR3 region has 16 residues. Per the germline V gene, CDR1 is SEHNR and CDR2 is FQNEAQ (reference sequence). V trimming: 5 bases; J trimming: 0 bases; junction bases outside the gene matches: 9. CDR3 sequence: CASSARTGTSSYEQYF. The CDR3 nucleotides are TGTGCCAGCAGCGCCCGGACAGGGACCTCCTCCTACGAGCAGTACTTC. Using reference TRBV7-9 and TRBJ2-7 for the parts outside the CDR3, the full variable domain is DTGVSQNPRHKITKRGQNVTFRCDPISEHNRLYWYRQTLGQGPEFLTYFQNEAQLEKSRLLSDRFSAERPKGSFSTLEIQRTEQGDSAMYLCASSARTGTSSYEQYFGPGTRLTVT.